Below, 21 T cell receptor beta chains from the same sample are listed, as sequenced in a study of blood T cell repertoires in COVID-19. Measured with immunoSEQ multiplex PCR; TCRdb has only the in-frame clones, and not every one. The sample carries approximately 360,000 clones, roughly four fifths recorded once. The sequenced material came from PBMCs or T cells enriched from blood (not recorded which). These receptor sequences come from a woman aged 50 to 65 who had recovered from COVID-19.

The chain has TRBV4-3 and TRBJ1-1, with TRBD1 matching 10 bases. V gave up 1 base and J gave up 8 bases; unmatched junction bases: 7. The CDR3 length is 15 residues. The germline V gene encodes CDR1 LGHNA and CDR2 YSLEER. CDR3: CASSQAGTGVGEAFF. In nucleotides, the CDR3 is TGCGCCAGCAGCCAAGCCGGGACAGGGGTTGGCGAAGCTTTCTTT.

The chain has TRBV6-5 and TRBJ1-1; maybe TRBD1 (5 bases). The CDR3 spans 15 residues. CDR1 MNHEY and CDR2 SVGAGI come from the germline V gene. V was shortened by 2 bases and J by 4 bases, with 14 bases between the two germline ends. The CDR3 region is CASSYGGVGGTEAFF. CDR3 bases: TGTGCCAGCAGTTACGGGGGGGTCGGGGGCACTGAAGCTTTCTTT.

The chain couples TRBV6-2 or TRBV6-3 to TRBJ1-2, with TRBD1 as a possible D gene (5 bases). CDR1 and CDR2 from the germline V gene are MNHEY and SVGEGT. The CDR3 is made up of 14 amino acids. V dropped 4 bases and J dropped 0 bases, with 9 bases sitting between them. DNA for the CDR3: TGTGCCAGCAGTTTCGGGACTACTAACTATGGCTACACCTTC. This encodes CASSFGTTNYGYTF.

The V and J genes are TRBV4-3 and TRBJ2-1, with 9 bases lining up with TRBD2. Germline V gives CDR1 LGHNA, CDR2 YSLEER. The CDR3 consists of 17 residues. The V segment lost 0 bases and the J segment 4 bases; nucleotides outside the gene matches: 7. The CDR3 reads CASSQDAAGGVYNEQFF. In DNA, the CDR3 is TGCGCCAGCAGCCAAGATGCCGCGGGAGGGGTGTACAATGAGCAGTTCTTC.

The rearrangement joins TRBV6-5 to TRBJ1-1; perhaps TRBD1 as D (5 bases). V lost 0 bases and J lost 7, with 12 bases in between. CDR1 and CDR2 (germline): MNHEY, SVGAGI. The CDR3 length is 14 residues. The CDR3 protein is CASSYSQGVFEAFF. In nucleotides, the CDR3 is TGTGCCAGCAGTTACTCCCAAGGGGTCTTTGAAGCTTTCTTT.

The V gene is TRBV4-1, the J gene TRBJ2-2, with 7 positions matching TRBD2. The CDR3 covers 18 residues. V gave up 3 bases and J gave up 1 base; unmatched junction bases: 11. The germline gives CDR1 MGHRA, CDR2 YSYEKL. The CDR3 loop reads CASSHGRFGGLNTGELFF. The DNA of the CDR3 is TGCGCCAGCAGCCATGGGAGGTTCGGGGGGTTGAACACCGGGGAGCTGTTTTTT.

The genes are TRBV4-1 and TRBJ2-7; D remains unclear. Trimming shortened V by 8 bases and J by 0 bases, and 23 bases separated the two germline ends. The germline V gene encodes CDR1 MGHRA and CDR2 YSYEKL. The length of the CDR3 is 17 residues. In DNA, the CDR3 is TGCGCCAGCTCCCAGGTAGATATGCCAACTGACTCCTACGAGCAGTACTTC. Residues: CASSQVDMPTDSYEQYF.

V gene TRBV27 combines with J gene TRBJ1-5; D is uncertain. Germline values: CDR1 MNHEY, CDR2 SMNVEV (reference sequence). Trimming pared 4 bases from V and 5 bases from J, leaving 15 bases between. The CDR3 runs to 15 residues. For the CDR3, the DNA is TGTGCCAGCAGTTCATTAGGGTCGGGAGATCAGCCCCAGCATTTT. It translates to CASSSLGSGDQPQHF.

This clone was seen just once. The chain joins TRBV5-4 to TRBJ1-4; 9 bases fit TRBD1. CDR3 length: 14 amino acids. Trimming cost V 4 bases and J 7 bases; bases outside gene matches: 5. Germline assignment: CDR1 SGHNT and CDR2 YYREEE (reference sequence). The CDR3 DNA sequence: TGTGCCAGCAGCGTACAGGGGGCACGTGAAAAACTGTTTTTT. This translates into CASSVQGAREKLFF. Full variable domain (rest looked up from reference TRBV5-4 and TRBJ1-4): ETGVTQSPTHLIKTRGQQVTLRCSSQSGHNTVSWYQQALGQGPQFIFQYYREEENGRGNFPPRFSGLQFPNYSSELNVNALELDDSALYLCASSVQGAREKLFFGSGTQLSVL.

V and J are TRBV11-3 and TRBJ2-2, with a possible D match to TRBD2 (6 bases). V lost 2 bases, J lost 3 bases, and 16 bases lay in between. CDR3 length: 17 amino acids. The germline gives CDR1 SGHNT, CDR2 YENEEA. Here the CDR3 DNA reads TGTGCCAGCAGCTTACTCGGGGGTGGCAGATACACCGGGGAGCTGTTTTTT. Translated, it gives CASSLLGGGRYTGELFF.

The CDR3 bases are TGCAGCGTTGAAGGGGATCGGACAGGGAGCTATGGCTACACCTTC. This codes for CSVEGDRTGSYGYTF. This chain joins TRBV29-1 and TRBJ1-2, with 8 bases fitting TRBD1. J was trimmed by 4 bases and V by 1 base; bases with no gene match: 8. The CDR3 is 15 amino acids. CDR1 and CDR2 (germline): SQVTM, ANQGSEA.

CDR3 sequence (DNA): TGTGCCAGCATCCCGGGGAGGGATCCGTACCAAGAGACCCAGTACTTC. Its translation is CASIPGRDPYQETQYF. The chain combines TRBV7-8 with TRBJ2-5; 7 bases line up with TRBD2. V lost 7 bases and J lost 0; bases outside the gene matches: 11. The germline gives CDR1 SGHVS, CDR2 FQNEAQ. CDR3 size: 16 residues.

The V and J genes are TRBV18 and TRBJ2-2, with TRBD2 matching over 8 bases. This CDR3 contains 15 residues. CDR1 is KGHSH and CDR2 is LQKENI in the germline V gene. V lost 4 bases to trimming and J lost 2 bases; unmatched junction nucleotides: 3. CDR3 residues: CASSQSGGNTGELFF. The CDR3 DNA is TGTGCCAGCTCACAAAGCGGGGGAAACACCGGGGAGCTGTTTTTT.

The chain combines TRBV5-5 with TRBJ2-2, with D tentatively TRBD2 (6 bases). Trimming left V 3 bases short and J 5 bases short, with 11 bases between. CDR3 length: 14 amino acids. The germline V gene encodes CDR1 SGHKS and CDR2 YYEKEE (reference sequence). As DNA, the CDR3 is TGTGCCAGCAGCTGGCCAGCGGGTACCGGGGAGCTGTTTTTT. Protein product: CASSWPAGTGELFF. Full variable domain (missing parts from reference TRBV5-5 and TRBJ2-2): DAGVTQSPTHLIKTRGQQVTLRCSPISGHKSVSWYQQVLGQGPQFIFQYYEKEERGRGNFPDRFSARQFPNYSSELNVNALLLGDSALYLCASSWPAGTGELFFGEGSRLTVL.

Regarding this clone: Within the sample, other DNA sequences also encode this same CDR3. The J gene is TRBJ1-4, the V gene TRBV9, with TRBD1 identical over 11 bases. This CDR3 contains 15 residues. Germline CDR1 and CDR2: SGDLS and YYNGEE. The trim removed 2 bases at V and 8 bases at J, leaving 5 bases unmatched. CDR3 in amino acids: CASSVEGTGGEKLFF. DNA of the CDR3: TGTGCCAGCAGCGTGGAGGGGACAGGGGGGGAAAAACTGTTTTTT.

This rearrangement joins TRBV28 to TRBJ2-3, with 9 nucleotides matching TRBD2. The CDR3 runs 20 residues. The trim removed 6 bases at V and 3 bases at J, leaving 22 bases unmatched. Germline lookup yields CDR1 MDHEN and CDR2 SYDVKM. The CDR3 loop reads CASSSPLWAGGPWETDTQYF. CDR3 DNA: TGTGCCAGCAGCTCCCCCCTATGGGCGGGGGGGCCATGGGAGACAGATACGCAGTATTTT.

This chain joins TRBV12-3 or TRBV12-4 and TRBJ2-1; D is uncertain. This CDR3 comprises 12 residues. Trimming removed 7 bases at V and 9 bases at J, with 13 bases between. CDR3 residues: CASNRATGEQFF. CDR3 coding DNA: TGTGCCAGCAATCGAGCTACCGGTGAGCAGTTCTTC.

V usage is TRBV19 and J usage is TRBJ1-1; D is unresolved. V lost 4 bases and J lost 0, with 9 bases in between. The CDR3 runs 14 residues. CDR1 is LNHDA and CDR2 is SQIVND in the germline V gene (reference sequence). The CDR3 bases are TGTGCCAGTAGTACGGACTTCATGAACACTGAAGCTTTCTTT. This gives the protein CASSTDFMNTEAFF.

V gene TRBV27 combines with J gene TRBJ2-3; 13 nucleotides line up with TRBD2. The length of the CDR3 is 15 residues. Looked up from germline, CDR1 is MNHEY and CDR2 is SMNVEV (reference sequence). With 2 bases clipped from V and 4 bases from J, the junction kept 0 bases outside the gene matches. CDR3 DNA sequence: TGTGCCAGCAGTTTAACTAGCGGGGGGGCAGATACGCAGTATTTT. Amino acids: CASSLTSGGADTQYF.

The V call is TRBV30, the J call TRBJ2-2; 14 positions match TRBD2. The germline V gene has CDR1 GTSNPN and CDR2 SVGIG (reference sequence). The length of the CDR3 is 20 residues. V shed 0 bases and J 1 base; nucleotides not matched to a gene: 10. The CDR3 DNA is TGTGCCTGGAGTGTACCCTGGGGACTAGCGGGAGTAGTGAACACCGGGGAGCTGTTTTTT. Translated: CAWSVPWGLAGVVNTGELFF.

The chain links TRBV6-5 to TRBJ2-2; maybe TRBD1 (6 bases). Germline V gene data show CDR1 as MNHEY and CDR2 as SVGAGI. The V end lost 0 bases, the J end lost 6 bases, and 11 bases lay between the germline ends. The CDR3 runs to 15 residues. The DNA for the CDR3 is TGTGCCAGCAGTTACTCGAGCAGGGGTTCCGGGGAGCTGTTTTTT. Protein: CASSYSSRGSGELFF.